This TCR beta chain was obtained from a study of immune cell composition in non-small cell lung cancer. Study-level information: Most cases were lung adenocarcinoma or squamous cell carcinoma.

The repertoire was sequenced with immunoSEQ multiplex PCR; TCRdb's copy has only in-frame clones and lacks some. The profile shows around 11,000 clones, roughly 60% of them singletons. Study conclusions and caveats: Squamous lung tumours showed higher top 10 clone scores and clonality than adenocarcinomas. Clones >0.5% enriched in tumour were rarer in adenocarcinoma (about 33%) than squamous (roughly 75%). Shared sequences between tumour-reactive and dominant in vivo clones were not proven.

As concerns this clone: What it recognizes is unknown.

CDR3 length: 13 amino acids. Trimming shortened V by 2 bases and J by 2 bases, and 8 bases separated the two germline ends. The germline CDR1 and CDR2 sequences are SGHDT and YYEEEE. This TCR was sampled from a human donor with non-small cell lung cancer. Source material: lung tumor tissue. The chain is built from TRBV5-6 and TRBJ2-7; D may be TRBD1 (5 bases). CDR3 DNA sequence: TGTGCCAGCAGCTTAGGGGCCCCCTACGAGCAGTACTTC. As protein: CASSLGAPYEQYF.